This TCR beta chain appears in the sequencing data of a study of immune cell composition in non-small cell lung cancer. Broader study findings: Squamous carcinomas (approximately 75%) more often had tumour-associated clones >0.5% than adenocarcinomas (around 35%).

In its sample, this clone was seen once. Antigen: not known. The CDR3 has 14 residues. Germline assignment: CDR1 SGHDT and CDR2 YYEEEE. Trimming took 2 bases from V and 1 from J, leaving 9 bases between them. Profiling relied on immunoSEQ multiplex PCR, and the TCRdb table lists in-frame clones only, not all of them. The sample lists about 7,600 clones; about 73% were seen once. Sequencing was performed on lung tumor tissue. J is TRBJ1-2 and V is TRBV5-6; D call uncertain. The TCR was taken from a human donor with non-small cell lung cancer. CDR3 sequence: CASSFLLVNYGYTF. In nucleotides, the CDR3 is TGTGCCAGCAGCTTTCTCTTGGTTAACTATGGCTACACCTTC.